The entry that follows covers one T cell receptor (beta chain) sequence. The antigen is unknown. Measured with immunoSEQ multiplex PCR; TCRdb has only the in-frame clones, and not every one. The sample contains around 110,000 clones, 80% to 95% of which appear only once. The data were obtained in a study of OX40 agonist ivuxolimab in advanced cancers. Background on the study: Administration of intravenous ivuxolimab to patients occurred every 2 weeks at 0.01 to 10 mg/kg. People who had prior anti-PD-1, anti-PD-L1 or anti-CTLA-4 therapy could take part, and about 40% had some.

Germline values: CDR1 LNHDA, CDR2 SQIVND (reference sequence). Trimming left V 4 bases short and J 6 bases short, with 12 bases between. The CDR3 loop spans 14 amino acids. Study-level points and caveats: Doses of 0.1 to 3.0 mg/kg were accompanied by clonal expansion of CD4+ and CD8+ blood T cells by week 6. Clonal expansion in partial responders at 0.1-3.0 mg/kg ranked among the lowest.

This clonotype was obtained from an adult with an advanced solid tumor such as melanoma, head and neck, liver or kidney cancer. The sequenced sample was CD4+ or CD8+ T cells sorted from blood, obtained in a trial of the OX40 agonist ivuxolimab. The chain has TRBV19 and TRBJ1-4; D remains ambiguous. The CDR3 sequence is CASSNSETDEKLFF. The CDR3 bases are TGTGCCAGTAGTAACAGCGAAACAGATGAAAAACTGTTTTTT.